This TCR beta chain was captured in a study of cytomegalovirus exposure and HLA in healthy donors. General study results and limits: Reportedly, cytomegalovirus status was diagnosed with high sensitivity and specificity.

The PCR ran on 60 Vbeta and 13 Jbeta primers. Only in-frame clones appear in the TCRdb table, and some are missing; sequencing was by immunoSEQ multiplex PCR. Among 120,000 to 150,000 clones listed, over 60% were seen once. Of note for this clone: Its cognate antigen is unknown.

Sequencing was performed on PBMCs. The sequence derives from a male donor in good health and CMV-seropositive.

CDR3 in DNA: TGTGCCAGCAGCTTAGGGGGCAGGACAGAAGCTTTCTTT. It codes for CASSLGGRTEAFF. This sequence joins TRBV7-8 and TRBJ1-1; D may be TRBD1 (5 bases). The CDR3 is 13 amino acids. Germline V lookup: CDR1 SGHVS, CDR2 FQNEAQ. Trimming removed 1 base at V and 8 bases at J, with 11 bases between.